What follows are 30 T cell receptor beta chains derived from one specimen sequenced in a study of tumor and adjacent non-tumor tissue in lung cancer. No cell sorting was done before RNA was extracted from the tissue. Distant lung tissue was collected more than 3 cm away from the tumor edge. Three rounds of nested PCR, following a modified ARM-PCR protocol, produced the TCRbeta library. TCRdb ran MiXCR on the multiplex PCR reads and lists one entry per CDR3 protein. This table holds about 80,000 distinct CDR3 sequences, roughly 80% found once. The material sequenced was distant non-tumor lung tissue. The receptor set was obtained from a man in his fifties or sixties with non-small cell lung cancer.

V and J are TRBV4-3 and TRBJ2-3, with D possibly matching TRBD1 (5 bases). The CDR3 spans 17 residues. Germline V gene data show CDR1 as LGHNA and CDR2 as YSLEER. The V end lost 4 bases, the J end lost 6 bases, and 23 bases lay between the germline ends. CDR3 bases: TGCGCCAGCAGCCGCCAGGTCGGAACAGGATTCACGGATACGCAGTATTTT. Translated, it gives CASSRQVGTGFTDTQYF.

Notes on this clonotype: The junction differs from germline at one of its ends, possibly a read error. CDR3 sequence: CSVEESFNTEAFF. The CDR3 DNA is TGTAGCGTTGAAGAGAGTTTCAACACTGAAGCTTTCTTT. The J gene is TRBJ1-1, the V gene TRBV29-1; D gene ambiguous. CDR1 is SQVTM and CDR2 is ANQGSEA in the germline V gene. The CDR3 totals 13 residues.

Turning to this clonotype: Its ends do not fully match the called genes, so a read error is possible. The chain combines TRBV4-3 with TRBJ1-1, with D perhaps TRBD1 (5 bases). This CDR3 spans 15 amino acids. Per the germline V gene, CDR1 is LGHNA and CDR2 is YSLEER. The CDR3 spells CASSQEGLLTTEAFF. The CDR3 DNA sequence: TGTGCCAGCAGCCAAGAGGGGCTACTGACCACTGAAGCTTTCTTT.

As to this clonotype: The conserved phenylalanine or tryptophan is not found at the CDR3 terminus, so this likely reflects a read error. This chain connects TRBV20-1 to TRBJ1-5; TRBD1 matches 8 bases. Germline CDR1 is DFQATT and CDR2 is SNEGSKA (reference sequence). V shed 0 bases and J 7 bases; nucleotides not matched to a gene: 8. The length of the CDR3 is 15 residues. As DNA, the CDR3 is TGCAGTGCTAGAGATCAACAGGGGGATGGGCAGCCCCAGCATTCG. Protein product: CSARDQQGDGQPQHS.

Comments on this clonotype: The germline gene is not matched at one end of the junction; a read error may be the cause. The gene calls are TRBV6-1 and TRBJ2-3; 9 bases are shared with TRBD2. CDR3 length equals 15 residues. Looked up from germline, CDR1 is MNHNS and CDR2 is SASEGT. The CDR3 loop is CASSGLAEGADKQYF. DNA of the CDR3: TGTGCCAGCAGTGGACTAGCGGAGGGGGCAGATAAGCAGTATTTT.

With respect to this clonotype: A junction boundary mismatches the germline segment, possibly from a read error. V and J are TRBV10-3 and TRBJ2-1, with TRBD1 as a possible D gene (6 bases). Looked up from germline, CDR1 is ENHRY and CDR2 is SYGVKD. The length of the CDR3 is 17 residues. CDR3 protein: CVISESGRGRDYNEQFF. In DNA form, the CDR3 reads TGTGTCATCAGTGAGTCGGGCAGGGGCCGGGATTACAATGAGCAGTTCTTC.

The sample holds a few counts of this clonotype. It may be a read error: a sequence one base away is much more abundant. The genes are TRBV6-4 and TRBJ2-3; 7 bases map to TRBD1. The CDR3 runs 13 residues. Germline V CDR1 and CDR2: MRHNA, SNTAGT. CDR3 DNA: TGTACCAGCAGTGACAGGGACACAGATACGCAGTATTTT. This sequence encodes CTSSDRDTDTQYF.

As for this clonotype: Relative to the germline gene, one junction end is altered; a read error may explain this. The genes are TRBV4-3 and TRBJ1-1; D unclear. Germline loops: CDR1 LGHNA, CDR2 YSLEER. This CDR3 comprises 17 residues. CDR3 amino acids: CASNQDVPGNSGTEAFF. CDR3 sequence (DNA): TGCGCCAGCAACCAAGACGTTCCGGGCAATTCGGGCACTGAAGCTTTCTTC.

This clonotype is a singleton in its sample. The genes are TRBV6-5 and TRBJ2-6; 8 bases match TRBD2. Germline CDR1 and CDR2: MNHEY and SVGAGI. The V gene end was trimmed by 10 bases and the J gene end by 3 bases; junction bases not matched to a gene: 14. The CDR3 sequence is 17 residues long. CDR3 sequence reads: CANSPAGASFGANVLTF. The DNA for the CDR3 is TGTGCCAACAGCCCAGCGGGAGCCAGCTTTGGGGCCAACGTCCTGACTTTC.

The V gene is TRBV11-1, the J gene TRBJ2-1; D is possibly TRBD1 (5 bases). The length of the CDR3 is 13 residues. V was pared by 5 bases and J by 4 bases, with 9 bases between. CDR1 SGHAT and CDR2 FQDESV come from the germline V gene (reference sequence). CDR3: CASSVDRYNEQFF. CDR3 nucleotides: TGTGCCAGCAGCGTCGACAGATACAATGAGCAGTTCTTC.

For this clonotype: The junction does not match germline at one end; this may be a read error. This sequence joins TRBV11-2 and TRBJ2-3; 9 bases map to TRBD1. Germline loops: CDR1 SGHAT, CDR2 FQNNGV. The CDR3 is made up of 15 amino acids. CDR3: CASSPQGQGTDMQYF. In DNA form, the CDR3 reads TGTGCCAGCAGCCCCCAAGGACAGGGGACAGATATGCAGTATTTT. The complete variable domain, with remaining parts taken from reference TRBV11-2 and TRBJ2-3, reads EAGVAQSPRYKIIEKRQSVAFWCNPISGHATLYWYQQILGQGPKLLIQFQNNGVVDDSQLPKDRFSAERLKGVDSTLKIQPAKLEDSAVYLCASSPQGQGTDMQYFGPGTRLTVL.

As regards this clonotype: At one end, the junction sequence differs from germline, possibly due to a read error. This chain connects TRBV6-5 to TRBJ2-6; TRBD2 aligns across 8 bases. The CDR3 sequence is 17 residues long. Germline CDR1 MNHEY, CDR2 SVGAGI. CDR3 DNA sequence: TGTGCCAGCAGTTTAGCGGGGACCAGATCTGGGGCCAACATCCTGACTTTC. It specifies CASSLAGTRSGANILTF.

Regarding this clonotype: Because it lacks the conserved phenylalanine or tryptophan at the end, this CDR3 is likely a read error. The chain has TRBV20-1 and TRBJ2-3; TRBD2 agrees at 9 bases. Germline CDR1 DFQATT, CDR2 SNEGSKA (reference sequence). This CDR3 is built from 16 residues. The CDR3 nucleotides are TGCAGTGCTAGTGGGTCTCGGCGGGGGGGCACAGATACACAGTATTTG. Translated, it gives CSASGSRRGGTDTQYL.

This clonotype was detected only once. V is TRBV12-3 or TRBV12-4 and J is TRBJ1-1, with D perhaps TRBD1 (6 bases). This CDR3 region has 17 residues. V was trimmed by 6 bases and J by 1 base, leaving 21 bases between them. The DNA of the CDR3 is TGTGCCAGCAGACCAAGGGGACACGGGGTTTCGAACACTGAAGCTTTCTTT. Translation: CASRPRGHGVSNTEAFF.

The genes are TRBV20-1 and TRBJ2-7; no clear D gene. Trimming stripped 6 bases from V and 4 bases from J, with 16 bases between. CDR3 size: 13 residues. The V gene's germline CDR1 is DFQATT and CDR2 SNEGSKA (reference sequence). The CDR3, as DNA: TGCAGTGCCCCTCGGCTGCCAACTTACGAGCAGTACTTC. Amino acid sequence: CSAPRLPTYEQYF.

This clonotype was observed a single time. The germline gene is not matched at one end of the junction; a read error may be the cause. V and J are TRBV4-1 and TRBJ2-2; D is possibly TRBD2 (5 bases). The CDR3 sequence is 12 residues long. Germline CDR1 reads MGHRA; CDR2 reads YSYEKL. The CDR3 DNA sequence: TGCGCCAGTAGCCATTTATCCGGGGAGCTGTATTTT. This codes for CASSHLSGELYF.

A remark on this clonotype: The junction shows a germline mismatch at one end, possibly a read error. The chain links TRBV11-3 to TRBJ1-1; D gene ambiguous. The germline CDR1 and CDR2 sequences are SGHNT and YENEEA. The CDR3 runs 14 residues. CDR3 region: CACSSHGWQTEALF. In DNA form, the CDR3 reads TGTGCCTGCAGCTCGCACGGATGGCAGACTGAAGCTCTCTTT.

The chain is built from TRBV5-4 and TRBJ1-1; D is possibly TRBD1 (6 bases). From germline, CDR1 is SGHNT and CDR2 YYREEE (reference sequence). Trimming removed 5 bases at V and 5 bases at J, with 19 bases between. The CDR3 spans 15 residues. The CDR3 loop is CASRPLGAAGTEAFF. The CDR3, as DNA: TGTGCCAGCAGACCACTGGGGGCGGCGGGAACTGAAGCTTTCTTT.

Comments on this clonotype: A read error may account for a junction end that differs from germline. The rearrangement uses TRBV11-2 and TRBJ2-1; D is possibly TRBD1 (5 bases). CDR3 length: 15 residues. CDR1 is SGHAT, CDR2 FQNNGV, per germline. DNA of the CDR3: TGTGCCAGCAGCTTAGATCCAGGGTCGTTATATGATCAGTTCTTT. It translates to CASSLDPGSLYDQFF.

Here the CDR3 reads CASSLVTGVLYQETQYF. The CDR3 DNA follows: TGTGCCAGCAGCTTGGTAACAGGGGTCCTTTACCAAGAGACCCAGTACTTC. The chain joins TRBV11-1 to TRBJ2-5, with 7 nucleotides matching TRBD1. Losses at the gene ends were 3 bases for V and 0 bases for J; bases not matched to a gene: 10. The CDR3 is 17 residues long. Per germline, CDR1 SGHAT and CDR2 FQDESV (reference sequence).

Remarks on this clonotype: Germline is not matched at one junction end, which may reflect a read error. The chain recombines TRBV11-3 with TRBJ2-3; a possible D gene is TRBD2 (6 bases). The CDR3 has 16 amino acids. Germline assignment: CDR1 SGHNT and CDR2 YENEEA. The DNA of the CDR3 is TGTGCCAGCAGCCCAGTGATGGGGGGACGCACAAATATGCAGTGTTTT. Amino acids: CASSPVMGGRTNMQCF. The complete variable domain, with remaining parts taken from reference TRBV11-3 and TRBJ2-3, reads EAGVVQSPRYKIIEKKQPVAFWCNPISGHNTLYWYLQNLGQGPELLIRYENEEAVDDSQLPKDRFSAERLKGVDSTLKIQPAELGDSAVYLCASSPVMGGRTNMQCFGPGTRLTVL.

The chain couples TRBV6-1 to TRBJ1-4, with 8 bases that match TRBD1. Germline-derived CDR1 and CDR2 are MNHNS and SASEGT. CDR3 length: 18 amino acids. Trimming removed 10 bases from V and 15 bases from J; junction bases left unmatched: 31. The CDR3 sequence is CAIGQGGISKATNEKLFF. In nucleotides, the CDR3 is TGTGCCATCGGACAGGGAGGGATATCTAAAGCAACTAATGAGAAATTGTTTTTT.

This clonotype was detected only a few times. The chain uses TRBV12-3 or TRBV12-4 and TRBJ1-1, with D unresolved. The CDR3 runs to 16 residues. Trimming stripped 3 bases from V and 11 bases from J, with 25 bases between. The CDR3 spells CASSLVGLGMNIEAFF. For the CDR3, the DNA is TGTGCCAGCAGTTTGGTAGGATTAGGGATGAACATTGAGGCTTTCTTT.

This clonotype was picked up a small number of times. One end of the junction does not line up with germline, which may come from a read error. The chain employs TRBV20-1 and TRBJ2-7; 11 bases match TRBD2. Germline V gene lookup returns CDR1 DFQATT and CDR2 SNEGSKA (reference sequence). This CDR3 comprises 15 residues. The CDR3: CNAASGTSGLREQYF. In nucleotides, the CDR3 is TGCAATGCTGCTTCCGGGACTAGCGGTCTGAGGGAGCAGTATTTC.

This clonotype came up a few times. Since a much larger clone is just one base distant, this may be a read error. The final CDR3 position lacks the conserved phenylalanine or tryptophan, pointing to a likely read error. V usage is TRBV6-5 and J usage is TRBJ2-4; D not certain. CDR1 MNHEY and CDR2 SVGAGI come from the germline V gene. V lost 5 bases and J lost 2, with 13 bases in between. The CDR3 is 15 residues long. Here the CDR3 reads CASSEKGLTKNIQYL. The CDR3 coding sequence is TGTGCCAGCAGTGAGAAGGGTTTAACCAAAAACATTCAGTACTTA.

Points on this clonotype: One junction end disagrees with the germline gene, perhaps due to a read error. The chain joins TRBV20-1 to TRBJ2-7, with D unresolved. Germline V gene lookup returns CDR1 DFQATT and CDR2 SNEGSKA (reference sequence). CDR3 length: 12 amino acids. Here the CDR3 reads CGASAFTYEQYF. Written as DNA, the CDR3 is TGCGGTGCTAGTGCGTTCACATACGAGCAGTACTTC.

This rearrangement joins TRBV12-3 or TRBV12-4 to TRBJ2-1; tentative D call: TRBD1 (6 bases). With 3 bases removed from V and 8 bases from J, the gap between germline ends came to 23 bases. The CDR3 runs 17 residues. The CDR3 sequence: CASSFPQGSIGGHEQFF. CDR3 sequence (DNA): TGTGCCAGCAGTTTTCCGCAGGGGTCTATAGGTGGCCATGAGCAGTTCTTC.

This clonotype is a singleton in its sample. One end of the junction is discordant with germline, which a read error may explain. The chain carries TRBV20-1 and TRBJ2-7; the match to TRBD1 covers 9 bases. This CDR3 has 13 amino acids. Germline CDR1 and CDR2: DFQATT and SNEGSKA (reference sequence). The CDR3, as DNA: TGCAGAGCTAAGGGGGACAGGGATTACGAGCAGTACTTC. Its translation is CRAKGDRDYEQYF.

Of note for this clonotype: Since no conserved phenylalanine or tryptophan closes the CDR3, a read error is the likely cause. The CDR3 region is CTGSFTGEETQYL. CDR3 sequence (DNA): TGTACCGGCAGCTTTACCGGGGAAGAGACCCAGTACCTC. The V and J genes are TRBV11-3 and TRBJ2-5; the D gene is possibly TRBD2 (5 bases). The CDR3 is 13 amino acids. Germline V gene lookup returns CDR1 SGHNT and CDR2 YENEEA.

The chain joins TRBV11-2 to TRBJ2-3; D unresolved. Germline CDR1 and CDR2: SGHAT and FQNNGV. The V end was cut by 5 bases, the J end by 3 bases, with 15 bases between. The CDR3 loop spans 15 amino acids. The CDR3 region has the DNA TGTGCCAGCAGCCCCCAAGGATGGGCGACAGATACGCAGTATTTT. This gives the protein CASSPQGWATDTQYF.